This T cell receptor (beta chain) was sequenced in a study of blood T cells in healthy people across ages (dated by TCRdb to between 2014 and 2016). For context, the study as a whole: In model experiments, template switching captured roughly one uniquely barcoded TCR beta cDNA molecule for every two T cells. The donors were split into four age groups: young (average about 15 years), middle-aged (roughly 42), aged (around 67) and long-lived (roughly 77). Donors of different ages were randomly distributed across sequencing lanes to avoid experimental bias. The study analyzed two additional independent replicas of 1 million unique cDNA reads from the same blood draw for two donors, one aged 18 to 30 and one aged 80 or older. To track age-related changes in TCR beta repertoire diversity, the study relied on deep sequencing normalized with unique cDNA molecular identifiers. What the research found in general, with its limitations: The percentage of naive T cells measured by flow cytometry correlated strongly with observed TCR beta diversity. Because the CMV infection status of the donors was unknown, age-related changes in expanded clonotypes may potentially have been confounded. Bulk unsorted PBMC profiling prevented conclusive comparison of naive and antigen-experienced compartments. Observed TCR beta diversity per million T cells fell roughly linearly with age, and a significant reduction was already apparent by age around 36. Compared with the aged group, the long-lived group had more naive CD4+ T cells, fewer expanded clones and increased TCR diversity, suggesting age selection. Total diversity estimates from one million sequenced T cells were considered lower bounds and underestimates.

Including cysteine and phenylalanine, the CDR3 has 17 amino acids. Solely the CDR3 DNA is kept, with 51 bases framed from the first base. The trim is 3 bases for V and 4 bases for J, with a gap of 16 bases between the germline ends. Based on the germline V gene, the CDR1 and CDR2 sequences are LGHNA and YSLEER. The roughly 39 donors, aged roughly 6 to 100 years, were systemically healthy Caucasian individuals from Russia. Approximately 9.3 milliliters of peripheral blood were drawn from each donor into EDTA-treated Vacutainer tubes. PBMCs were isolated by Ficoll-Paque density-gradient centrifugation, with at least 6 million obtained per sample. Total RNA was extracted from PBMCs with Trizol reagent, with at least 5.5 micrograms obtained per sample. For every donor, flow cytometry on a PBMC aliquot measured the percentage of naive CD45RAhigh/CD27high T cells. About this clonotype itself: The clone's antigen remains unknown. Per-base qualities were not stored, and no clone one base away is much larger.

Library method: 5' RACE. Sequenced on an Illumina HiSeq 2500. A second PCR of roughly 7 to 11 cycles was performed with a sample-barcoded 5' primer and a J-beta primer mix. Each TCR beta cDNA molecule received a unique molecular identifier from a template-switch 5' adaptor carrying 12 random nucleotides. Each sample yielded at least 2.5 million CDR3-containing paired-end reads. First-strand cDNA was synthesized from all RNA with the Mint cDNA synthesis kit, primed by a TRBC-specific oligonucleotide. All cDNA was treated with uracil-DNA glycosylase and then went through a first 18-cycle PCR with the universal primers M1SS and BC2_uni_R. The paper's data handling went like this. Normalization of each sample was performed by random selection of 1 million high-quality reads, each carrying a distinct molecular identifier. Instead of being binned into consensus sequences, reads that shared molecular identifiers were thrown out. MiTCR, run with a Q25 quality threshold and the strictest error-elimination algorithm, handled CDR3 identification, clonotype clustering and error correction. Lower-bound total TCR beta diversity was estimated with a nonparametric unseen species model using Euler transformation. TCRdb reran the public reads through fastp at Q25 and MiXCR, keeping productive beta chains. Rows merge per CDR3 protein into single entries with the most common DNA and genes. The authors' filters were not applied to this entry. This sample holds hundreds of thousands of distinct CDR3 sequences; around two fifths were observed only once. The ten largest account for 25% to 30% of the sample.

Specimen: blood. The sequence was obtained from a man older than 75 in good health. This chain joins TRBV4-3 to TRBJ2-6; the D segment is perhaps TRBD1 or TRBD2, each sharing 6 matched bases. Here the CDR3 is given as CASSHDRRGGGANVLTF. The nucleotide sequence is TGCGCCAGCAGCCACGACCGCAGGGGAGGAGGGGCCAACGTCCTGACTTTC.